This T cell receptor (beta chain) was obtained from a study of beta chain features in type 1 diabetes. The wider study: Healthy donors resembled patients in age, gender and cell yields. Overall study results and limits: Across all four CD4+ subsets, people with type 1 diabetes showed modestly shorter TCRB CDR3s. Whether HLA type affects TCRB rearrangement stayed undetermined in the present work.

Expressed TCRB transcripts got sequenced, as all isolated RNA was reverse transcribed. The table came from immunoSEQ multiplex PCR; TCRdb's copy has only in-frame clones and leaves some out. Altogether about half a million clones are present, approximately 10% being singletons, with the ten largest covering 0.045% to 0.05%. A few counts support this clone. Its antigen is currently unknown. CDR1 is SGHAT, CDR2 FQDESV, per germline (reference sequence). Trimming took off 6 bases at V and 10 bases at J, with 23 bases between the two ends. This CDR3 contains 15 residues. The sequence derives from a woman aged 18-35 years in good health. The sequenced material came from naive CD4+ T cells from blood. The genes are TRBV11-1 and TRBJ2-3; D is possibly TRBD1 (6 bases). CDR3 sequence: CASRIDRSSRVPQYF. The CDR3, as DNA: TGTGCCAGCAGAATTGACAGGAGCAGCCGAGTACCGCAGTATTTT.